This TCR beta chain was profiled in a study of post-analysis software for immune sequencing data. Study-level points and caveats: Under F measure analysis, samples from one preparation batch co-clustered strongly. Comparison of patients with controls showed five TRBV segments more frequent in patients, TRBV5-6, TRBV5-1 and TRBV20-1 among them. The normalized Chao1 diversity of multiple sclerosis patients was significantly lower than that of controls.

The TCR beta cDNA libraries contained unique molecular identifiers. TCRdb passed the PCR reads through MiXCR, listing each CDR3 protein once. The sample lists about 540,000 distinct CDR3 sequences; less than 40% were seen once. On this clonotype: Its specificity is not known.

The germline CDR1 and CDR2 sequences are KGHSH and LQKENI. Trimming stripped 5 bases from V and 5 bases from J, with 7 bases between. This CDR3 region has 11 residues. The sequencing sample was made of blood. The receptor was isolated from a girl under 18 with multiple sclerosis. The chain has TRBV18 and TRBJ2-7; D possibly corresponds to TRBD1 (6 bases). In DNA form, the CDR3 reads TGTGCCAGCTCAGCAGGGGACGAGCAGTACTTC. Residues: CASSAGDEQYF.